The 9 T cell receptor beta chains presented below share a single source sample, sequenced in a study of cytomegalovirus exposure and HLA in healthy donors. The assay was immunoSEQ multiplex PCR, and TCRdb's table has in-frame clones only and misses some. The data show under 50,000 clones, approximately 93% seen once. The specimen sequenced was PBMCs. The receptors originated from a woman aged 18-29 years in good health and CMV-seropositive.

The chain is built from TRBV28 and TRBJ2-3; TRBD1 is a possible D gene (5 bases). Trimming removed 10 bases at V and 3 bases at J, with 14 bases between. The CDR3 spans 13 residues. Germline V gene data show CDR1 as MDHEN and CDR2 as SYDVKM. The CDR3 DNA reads TGTGCCACCTGGGGCTGGGAAACAGATACGCAGTATTTT. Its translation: CATWGWETDTQYF.

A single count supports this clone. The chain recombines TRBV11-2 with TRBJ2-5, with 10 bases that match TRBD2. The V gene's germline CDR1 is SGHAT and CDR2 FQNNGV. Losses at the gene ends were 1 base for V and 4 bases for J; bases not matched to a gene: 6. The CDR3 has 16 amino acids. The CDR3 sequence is CASSLASGSSAETQYF. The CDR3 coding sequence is TGTGCCAGCAGCTTAGCTAGCGGGAGTTCGGCAGAGACCCAGTACTTC.

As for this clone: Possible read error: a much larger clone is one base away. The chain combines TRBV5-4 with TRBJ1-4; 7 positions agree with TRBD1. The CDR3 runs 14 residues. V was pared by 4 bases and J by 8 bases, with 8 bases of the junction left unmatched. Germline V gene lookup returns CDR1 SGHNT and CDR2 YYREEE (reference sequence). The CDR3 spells CASSNTGVREKLFF. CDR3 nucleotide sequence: TGTGCCAGCAGCAATACAGGGGTTAGGGAAAAACTGTTTTTT.

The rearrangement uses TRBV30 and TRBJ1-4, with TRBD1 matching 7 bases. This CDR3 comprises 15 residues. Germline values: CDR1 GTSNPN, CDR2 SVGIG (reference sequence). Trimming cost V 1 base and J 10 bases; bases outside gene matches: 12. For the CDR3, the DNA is TGTGCCTGGAGTGGCTTTGGGGGACAGCTCGGAAAACTGTTTTTT. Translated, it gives CAWSGFGGQLGKLFF.

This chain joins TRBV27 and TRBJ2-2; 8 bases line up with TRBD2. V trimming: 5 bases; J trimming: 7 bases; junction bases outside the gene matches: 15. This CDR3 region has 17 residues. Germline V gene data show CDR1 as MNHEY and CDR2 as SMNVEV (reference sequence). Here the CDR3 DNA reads TGTGCCAGCAGTCTTAGACCGTGGGGACTAGAGGTCGGGGAGCTGTTTTTT. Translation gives CASSLRPWGLEVGELFF.

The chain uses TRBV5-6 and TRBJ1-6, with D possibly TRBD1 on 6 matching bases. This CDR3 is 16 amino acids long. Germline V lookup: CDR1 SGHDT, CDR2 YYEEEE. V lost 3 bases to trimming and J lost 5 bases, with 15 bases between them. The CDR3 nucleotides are TGTGCCAGCAGCTCCGGAAACAGGGCGGATAATTCACCCCTCCACTTT. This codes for CASSSGNRADNSPLHF. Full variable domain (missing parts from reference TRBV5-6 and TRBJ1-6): DAGVTQSPTHLIKTRGQQVTLRCSPKSGHDTVSWYQQALGQGPQFIFQYYEEEERQRGNFPDRFSGHQFPNYSSELNVNALLLGDSALYLCASSSGNRADNSPLHFGNGTRLTVT.

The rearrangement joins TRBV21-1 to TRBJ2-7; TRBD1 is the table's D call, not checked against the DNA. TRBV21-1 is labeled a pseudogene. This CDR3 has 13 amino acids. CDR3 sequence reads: CASRGTGAYEQYF. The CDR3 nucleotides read TGTGCCAGCAGGGGGACAGGGGCCTACGAGCAGTACTTC.

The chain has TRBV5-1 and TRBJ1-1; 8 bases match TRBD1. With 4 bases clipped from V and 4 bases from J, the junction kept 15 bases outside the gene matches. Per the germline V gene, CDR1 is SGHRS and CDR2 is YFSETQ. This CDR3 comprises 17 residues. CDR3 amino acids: CASSEDRGGGGGTEAFF. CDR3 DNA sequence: TGCGCCAGCAGCGAAGACAGGGGAGGCGGAGGTGGCACTGAAGCTTTCTTT.

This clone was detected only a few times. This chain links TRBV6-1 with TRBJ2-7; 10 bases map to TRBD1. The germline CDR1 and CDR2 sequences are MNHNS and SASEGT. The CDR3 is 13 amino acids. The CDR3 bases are TGTGCTTCAGGACAGGGGGGGAGAGGCGAGCAGTACTTC. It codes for CASGQGGRGEQYF.